Below are 23 T cell receptor beta chains sequenced from a single sample in a study of breast tumors, draining lymph nodes, adjacent tissues. Each CDR3 protein gets one entry after TCRdb re-called the multiplex PCR reads with MiXCR. The table has 150,000 to 250,000 distinct CDR3 sequences, over 25% seen once. Axillary draining lymph nodes of breast cancer patients supplied the node samples. Input material: axillary lymph node tissue. The source of these receptors is a female donor with breast cancer. Some clones in this sample may be carry-over from other donors' samples.

The V call is TRBV9, the J call TRBJ1-2; possibly TRBD1 for D (6 bases). V was pared by 2 bases and J by 6 bases, with 14 bases between. The CDR3 consists of 14 residues. CDR1 and CDR2 from the germline V gene are SGDLS and YYNGEE. The CDR3 DNA reads TGTGCCAGCAGCGTGGGGAGGGGGAGAAATGGCTACACCTTC. Its protein product is CASSVGRGRNGYTF.

This clonotype was found many times. J is TRBJ2-7 and V is TRBV6-1, with TRBD2 as a possible D gene (6 bases). The CDR3 length is 16 residues. In germline, CDR1 is MNHNS, CDR2 SASEGT. The V gene lost 0 bases and the J gene lost 4 bases, with 16 bases spanning the gap. In DNA form, the CDR3 reads TGTGCCAGCAGTGAAGCCGGAGCGGCCGGGGGTTACGAGCAGTACTTC. Residues: CASSEAGAAGGYEQYF.

V gene TRBV24-1 combines with J gene TRBJ1-2; D possibly corresponds to TRBD1 (5 bases). Trimming shortened V by 0 bases and J by 6 bases, and 13 bases separated the two germline ends. CDR1 is KGHDR and CDR2 is SFDVKD in the germline V gene. This CDR3 is 15 amino acids long. The CDR3: CATSDLHRQGDGYTF. DNA for the CDR3: TGTGCCACCAGTGATTTGCACCGGCAGGGTGATGGCTACACCTTC.

This clonotype was seen many times. The chain links TRBV29-1 to TRBJ2-7; possible D gene TRBD2, 6 bases. Trimming removed 4 bases at V and 0 bases at J, with 10 bases between. CDR1 SQVTM and CDR2 ANQGSEA come from the germline V gene. The CDR3 extends over 13 amino acids. CDR3 DNA: TGCAGCGTTGTTGGAGGGAGCTCCTACGAGCAGTACTTC. Translated, it gives CSVVGGSSYEQYF.

There are a few counts of this clonotype. The V and J genes are TRBV6-6 and TRBJ1-1; D not certain. CDR3 size: 15 residues. CDR1 and CDR2 from the germline V gene are MNHNY and SVGAGI (reference sequence). The germline V and J ends were trimmed by 6 bases and 0 bases, with 14 bases remaining between them. This CDR3 is CASSRPNRVNTEAFF. CDR3 bases: TGTGCCAGCAGCCGCCCTAACCGGGTGAACACTGAAGCTTTCTTT.

This rearrangement joins TRBV9 to TRBJ2-3; possible D gene TRBD2, 6 bases. The germline V gene has CDR1 SGDLS and CDR2 YYNGEE. The V end lost 4 bases, the J end lost 6 bases, and 15 bases lay between the germline ends. The CDR3 loop spans 14 amino acids. CDR3 region: CASSPRGKFDTQYF. CDR3 sequence (DNA): TGTGCCAGCAGCCCTCGCGGGAAGTTCGATACGCAGTATTTT. Full variable domain (outside the CDR3, taken from reference TRBV9 and TRBJ2-3): DSGVTQTPKHLITATGQRVTLRCSPRSGDLSVYWYQQSLDQGLQFLIQYYNGEERAKGNILERFSAQQFPDLHSELNLSSLELGDSALYFCASSPRGKFDTQYFGPGTRLTVL.

In its sample, this clonotype was seen many times. The chain employs TRBV7-2 and TRBJ2-5, with no clear D. V shed 2 bases and J shed 5 bases, with 21 bases lying between them. From germline, CDR1 is SGHTA and CDR2 FQGNSA. The length of the CDR3 is 17 residues. CDR3 DNA sequence: TGTGCCAGCAGCTTATTACCCATGGCTTTGGTGTCGGAGACCCAGTACTTC. Amino acids: CASSLLPMALVSETQYF.

This clonotype has ten or more counts. This may come from a read error, since a much larger clone is one base off. The gene calls are TRBV7-9 and TRBJ1-2; no clear D. The V and J ends lost 7 bases and 7 bases respectively, with 16 bases between them. There are 13 residues in the CDR3. Germline V gene sequence: CDR1 SEHNR, CDR2 FQNEAQ (reference sequence). CDR3 coding DNA: TGTGCCAGCACCCGTGGGGAGAGAGGTGGCTACACCTTC. It specifies CASTRGERGGYTF.

The CDR3 coding sequence is TGTGCCAGCAGCTTAAAGGGGTACACTGAAGCTTTCTTT. This translates into CASSLKGYTEAFF. This chain connects TRBV11-3 to TRBJ1-1, with a possible D match to TRBD1 (5 bases). With 2 bases removed from V and 3 bases from J, the gap between germline ends came to 7 bases. This CDR3 spans 13 amino acids. Germline assignment: CDR1 SGHNT and CDR2 YENEEA.

This clonotype was counted many times. The chain employs TRBV7-9 and TRBJ2-1, with D unclear. The CDR3 loop spans 12 amino acids. CDR1 is SEHNR and CDR2 is FQNEAQ in the germline V gene (reference sequence). V gave up 1 base and J gave up 7 bases, with 5 bases separating them. CDR3 protein: CASSLVVNEQFF. The CDR3 nucleotides read TGTGCCAGCAGCTTAGTTGTAAATGAGCAGTTCTTC.

A word on this clonotype: Lacking the conserved final phenylalanine or tryptophan, this CDR3 likely reflects a read error. This chain joins TRBV6-2 or TRBV6-3 and TRBJ1-2, with D uncertain. Germline CDR1 and CDR2: MNHEY and SVGEGT. V was shortened by 5 bases and J by 8 bases, with 12 bases between the two germline ends. The CDR3 runs 12 residues. The DNA for the CDR3 is TGTGCCAGCAGTCCTGGACCCCTAGGCTACACCCTC. Its protein product is CASSPGPLGYTL.

The chain joins TRBV11-1 to TRBJ2-1; 9 positions agree with TRBD2. Germline V gene data show CDR1 as SGHAT and CDR2 as FQDESV (reference sequence). The CDR3 contains 17 residues. V lost 5 bases, J lost 2 bases, and 10 bases stayed unmatched. CDR3 residues: CASSKKGAGGPYNEQFF. The CDR3 DNA sequence: TGTGCCAGCAGCAAGAAAGGCGCGGGGGGGCCCTACAATGAGCAGTTCTTC.

The sample holds many counts of this clonotype. The chain employs TRBV15 and TRBJ2-1; weak D call: TRBD2 (6 bases). Trimming cost V 5 bases and J 1 base, with 9 bases left between them. This CDR3 spans 14 amino acids. The germline V gene has CDR1 LNHNV and CDR2 YYDKDF (reference sequence). The CDR3 DNA follows: TGTGCCACCAGCCCGACTAGTTCCTACAATGAGCAGTTCTTC. This gives the protein CATSPTSSYNEQFF.

This clonotype was detected ten times or more. The chain uses TRBV5-1 and TRBJ2-5, with unresolved D. The CDR3 spans 14 residues. V dropped 4 bases and J dropped 4 bases, with 14 bases sitting between them. Per the germline V gene, CDR1 is SGHRS and CDR2 is YFSETQ. In DNA form, the CDR3 reads TGCGCCAGCAGCCCACGCACTGGGCGAGAGACCCAGTACTTC. It is translated as CASSPRTGRETQYF.

This clonotype was recorded many times. The gene calls are TRBV4-3 and TRBJ1-4, with 7 bases fitting TRBD1. V lost 4 bases to trimming and J lost 5 bases; unmatched junction nucleotides: 4. The CDR3 sequence is 14 residues long. Germline loops: CDR1 LGHNA, CDR2 YSLEER. The DNA for the CDR3 is TGCGCCAGCAGCCGGGACAGTACAAATGAAAAACTGTTTTTT. It codes for CASSRDSTNEKLFF.

The genes are TRBV20-1 and TRBJ2-3, with TRBD2 matching over 8 bases. The CDR3 is 16 residues long. Germline V gene lookup returns CDR1 DFQATT and CDR2 SNEGSKA (reference sequence). Trimming took 3 bases from V and 11 from J; bases not matched to a gene: 19. The CDR3 here is CSASIDGTRDYNEQYF. The CDR3 bases are TGCAGTGCTAGCATAGACGGGACTAGGGATTACAATGAGCAGTATTTT.

This clonotype was recorded at least ten times. A junction boundary mismatches the germline segment, possibly from a read error. The V and J genes are TRBV6-5 and TRBJ2-2; D is undetermined. The V gene's germline CDR1 is MNHEY and CDR2 SVGAGI. This CDR3 has 12 residues. DNA for the CDR3: TGTGCCACCAAGACTGGCACCGAGGAGCTGTTTTTT. This sequence encodes CATKTGTEELFF.

This clonotype showed up many times. The CDR3 bases are TGTGCCAGCAGCTTGGCGGGAGGGCCTATAGATACGCAGTATTTT. Residues: CASSLAGGPIDTQYF. The chain recombines TRBV5-6 with TRBJ2-3, with 8 bases fitting TRBD2. CDR1 and CDR2 (germline): SGHDT, YYEEEE. J gave up 5 bases and V 0 bases, and 5 bases lay outside the gene matches. The CDR3 consists of 15 residues.

The rearrangement links TRBV7-9 to TRBJ2-3; TRBD2 is a possible D gene (5 bases). The V end lost 7 bases, the J end lost 11 bases, and 25 bases lay between the germline ends. The CDR3 has 15 residues. Germline CDR1 is SEHNR and CDR2 is FQNEAQ (reference sequence). For the CDR3, the DNA is TGTGCCAGCACCCAGTCGGGGAGCTCCTACAATGAGCAGTATTTT. Residues: CASTQSGSSYNEQYF.

V is TRBV10-1 and J is TRBJ2-7; TRBD2 agrees at 9 bases. Germline V gene lookup returns CDR1 WNHNN and CDR2 SYGVQD (reference sequence). V was pared by 6 bases and J by 3 bases, with 24 bases of the junction left unmatched. This CDR3 is 20 amino acids long. CDR3 sequence reads: CASSRGQTGTSSPRVYEQYF. CDR3 DNA: TGCGCCAGCAGCCGAGGACAAACCGGGACTAGCAGTCCTAGGGTCTACGAGCAGTACTTC.

This clonotype has ten or more counts. The chain employs TRBV9 and TRBJ1-2; the D gene is possibly TRBD1 (6 bases). V dropped 3 bases and J dropped 5 bases, with 17 bases sitting between them. CDR3 length: 15 amino acids. From germline, CDR1 is SGDLS and CDR2 YYNGEE. The CDR3 loop is CASSAPPSTGYGYTF. The CDR3 nucleotides are TGTGCCAGCAGCGCCCCACCTTCGACAGGTTATGGCTACACCTTC.

This chain links TRBV6-1 with TRBJ2-6; tentative D call: TRBD1 (5 bases). Trimming removed 6 bases from V and 2 bases from J, with 14 bases in between. The CDR3 is 16 residues long. Germline V gene lookup returns CDR1 MNHNS and CDR2 SASEGT. The CDR3 here is CASRPAGLAGANVLTF. In DNA form, the CDR3 reads TGTGCCAGCAGACCCGCAGGGTTGGCTGGGGCCAACGTCCTGACTTTC.

There are many counts of this clonotype. The chain is built from TRBV7-2 and TRBJ2-7; no reliable D call. This CDR3 has 13 amino acids. Germline V gene lookup returns CDR1 SGHTA and CDR2 FQGNSA. The ends were cut back, 7 bases at V and 2 bases at J, with 12 bases in the middle. CDR3 in DNA: TGTGCCAGCAACTCCTTAGGGACCTACGAGCAGTACTTC. Translation gives CASNSLGTYEQYF.